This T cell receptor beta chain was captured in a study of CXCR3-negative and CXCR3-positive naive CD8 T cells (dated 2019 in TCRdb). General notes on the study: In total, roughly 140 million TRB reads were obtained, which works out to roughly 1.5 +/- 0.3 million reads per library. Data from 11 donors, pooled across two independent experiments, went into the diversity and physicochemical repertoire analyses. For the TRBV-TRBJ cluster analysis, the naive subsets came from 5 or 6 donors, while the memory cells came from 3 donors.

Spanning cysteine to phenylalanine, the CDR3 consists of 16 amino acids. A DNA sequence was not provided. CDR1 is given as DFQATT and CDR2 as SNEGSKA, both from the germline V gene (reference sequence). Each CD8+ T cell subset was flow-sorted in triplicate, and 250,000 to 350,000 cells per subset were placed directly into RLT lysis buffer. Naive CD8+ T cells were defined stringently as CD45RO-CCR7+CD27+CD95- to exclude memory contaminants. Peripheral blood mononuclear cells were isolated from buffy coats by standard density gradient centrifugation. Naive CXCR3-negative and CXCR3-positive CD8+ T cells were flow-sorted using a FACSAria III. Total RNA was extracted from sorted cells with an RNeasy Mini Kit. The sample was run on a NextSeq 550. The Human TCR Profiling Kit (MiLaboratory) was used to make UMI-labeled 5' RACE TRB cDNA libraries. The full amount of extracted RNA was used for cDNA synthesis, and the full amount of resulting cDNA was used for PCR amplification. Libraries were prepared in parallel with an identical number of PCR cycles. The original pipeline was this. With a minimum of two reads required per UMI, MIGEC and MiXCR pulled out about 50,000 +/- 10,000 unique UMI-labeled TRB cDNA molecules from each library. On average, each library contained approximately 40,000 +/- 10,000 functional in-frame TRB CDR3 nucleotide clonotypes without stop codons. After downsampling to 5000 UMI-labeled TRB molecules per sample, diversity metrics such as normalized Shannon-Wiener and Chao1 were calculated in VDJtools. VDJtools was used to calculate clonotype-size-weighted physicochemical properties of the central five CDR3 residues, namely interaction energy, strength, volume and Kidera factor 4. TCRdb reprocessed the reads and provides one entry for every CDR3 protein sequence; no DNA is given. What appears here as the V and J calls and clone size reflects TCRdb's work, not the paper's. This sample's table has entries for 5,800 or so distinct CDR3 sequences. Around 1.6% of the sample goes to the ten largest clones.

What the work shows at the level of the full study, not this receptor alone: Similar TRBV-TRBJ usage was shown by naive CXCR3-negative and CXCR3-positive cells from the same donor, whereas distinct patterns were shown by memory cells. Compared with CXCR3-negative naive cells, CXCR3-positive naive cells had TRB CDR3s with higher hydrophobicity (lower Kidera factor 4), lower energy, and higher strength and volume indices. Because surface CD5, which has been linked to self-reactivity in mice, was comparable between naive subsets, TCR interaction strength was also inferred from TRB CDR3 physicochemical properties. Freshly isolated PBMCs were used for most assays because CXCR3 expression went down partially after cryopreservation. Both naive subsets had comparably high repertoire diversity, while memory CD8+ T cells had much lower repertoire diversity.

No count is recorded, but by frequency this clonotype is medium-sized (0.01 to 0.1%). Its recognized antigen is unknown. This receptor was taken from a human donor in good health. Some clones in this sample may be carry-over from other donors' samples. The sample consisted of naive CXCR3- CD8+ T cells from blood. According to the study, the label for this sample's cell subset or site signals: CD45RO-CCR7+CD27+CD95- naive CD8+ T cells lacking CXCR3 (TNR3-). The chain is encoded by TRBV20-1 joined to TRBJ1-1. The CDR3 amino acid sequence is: CSAEPGGNVGFTEAFF.